The following is a T cell receptor (beta chain) sequence with its context. As yet, its antigen is unknown. The data originate from a study of cytomegalovirus exposure and HLA in healthy donors. V gave up 3 bases and J gave up 5 bases, with 22 bases separating them. CDR1 MNHNS and CDR2 SASEGT come from the germline V gene. The CDR3 runs to 17 residues. These donors, healthy bone marrow donors, were studied. This PCR relied on a set of 60 Vbeta primers and 13 Jbeta primers. Repertoires were generated with immunoSEQ multiplex PCR, while TCRdb's copy carries only in-frame clones and drops some. The table records 150,000 or so clones, roughly 74% of them present only once. Notes on the study in general: The study put 150 to 200 TCR beta chains on its list as cytomegalovirus-associated. In an earlier analysis, most TCR beta V segments were productive about 87% or about 30% of the time.

The chain combines TRBV6-1 with TRBJ1-2; D not certain. Input material: PBMCs. The sequence came from a man aged 18-30 years in good health and CMV-seronegative. CDR3 bases: TGTGCCAGCAGTGACCCTGATACTGGCGGAGTCTTGTATGGCTACACCTTC. This translates into CASSDPDTGGVLYGYTF.